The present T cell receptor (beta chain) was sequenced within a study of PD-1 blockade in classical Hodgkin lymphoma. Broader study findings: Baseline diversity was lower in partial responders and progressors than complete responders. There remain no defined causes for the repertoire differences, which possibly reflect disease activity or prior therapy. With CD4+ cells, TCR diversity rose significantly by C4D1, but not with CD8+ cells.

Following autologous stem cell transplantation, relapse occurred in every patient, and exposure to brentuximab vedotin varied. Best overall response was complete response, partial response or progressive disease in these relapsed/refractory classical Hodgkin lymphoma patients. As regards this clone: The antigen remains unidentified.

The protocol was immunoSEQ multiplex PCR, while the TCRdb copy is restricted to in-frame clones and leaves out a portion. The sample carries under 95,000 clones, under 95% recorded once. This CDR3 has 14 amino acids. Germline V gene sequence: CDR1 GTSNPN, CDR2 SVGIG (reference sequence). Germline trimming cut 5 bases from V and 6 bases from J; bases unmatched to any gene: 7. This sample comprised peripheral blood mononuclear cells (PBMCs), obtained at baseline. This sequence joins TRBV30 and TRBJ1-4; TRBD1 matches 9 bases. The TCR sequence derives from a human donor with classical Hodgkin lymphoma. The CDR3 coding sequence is TGTGCCTGGGACCCGGGACAGGGTTATGAAAAACTGTTTTTT. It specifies CAWDPGQGYEKLFF.